The 26 T cell receptor beta chains given below trace back to one sample, sequenced in a study of shared clonotypes between healthy human individuals. Only in-frame clones appear in the TCRdb table, and some are missing; sequencing was by immunoSEQ multiplex PCR. The sample carries around 2.1 million clones, 90% to 96% recorded once. Sequencing was carried out using naive CD4+ T cells sorted from blood. Subset here: CD45RA+ positively selected. All receptors derive from a man aged 18 to 30 in good health.

On this clone: Other DNA sequences in the sample encode the same CDR3. The gene calls are TRBV2 and TRBJ1-6; D gene uncertain. V was shortened by 6 bases and J by 5 bases, with 8 bases between the two germline ends. CDR1 and CDR2 (germline): SNHLY, FYNNEI. The CDR3 covers 13 residues. The CDR3 DNA follows: TGTGCCAGCAGAGGGCAGGATAATTCACCCCTCCACTTT. Its protein is CASRGQDNSPLHF.

As for this clone: Other DNA sequences of this sample code for an identical CDR3. The J gene is TRBJ2-3, the V gene TRBV19, with D uncertain. Trimming removed 1 base at V and 3 bases at J, with 5 bases between. The CDR3 sequence is 13 residues long. CDR1 and CDR2 (germline): LNHDA, SQIVND (reference sequence). The CDR3 nucleotides read TGTGCCAGTAGTATAGGGGTTACAGATACGCAGTATTTT. Its translation is CASSIGVTDTQYF.

The genes are TRBV4-3 and TRBJ1-6, with unresolved D. CDR1 and CDR2 (germline): LGHNA, YSLEER. V dropped 1 base and J dropped 8 bases, with 12 bases sitting between them. The CDR3 spans 15 residues. The CDR3 DNA follows: TGCGCCAGCAGCCAAGCTCCGTGGGGAGATTCACCCCTCCACTTT. This encodes CASSQAPWGDSPLHF.

In the case of this clone: The same CDR3 is also encoded by other DNA sequences in this sample. CDR3: CASSLQGIGETQYF. In nucleotides, the CDR3 is TGTGCCAGCAGTCTACAGGGTATAGGAGAGACCCAGTACTTC. V is TRBV27 and J is TRBJ2-5; D perhaps matches TRBD1 (6 bases). This CDR3 is built from 14 residues. V was pared by 5 bases and J by 4 bases, with 14 bases between. Germline loops: CDR1 MNHEY, CDR2 SMNVEV (reference sequence).

This clone came up once. This rearrangement joins TRBV5-1 to TRBJ2-4; 9 nucleotides agree with TRBD1. Germline V lookup: CDR1 SGHRS, CDR2 YFSETQ. The CDR3 covers 14 residues. V shed 4 bases, J shed 6 bases, and the junction held 5 bases outside the gene matches. CDR3 sequence (DNA): TGCGCCAGCAGCCCGGGGACAGGGTTAAACATTCAGTACTTC. Residues: CASSPGTGLNIQYF.

The rearrangement joins TRBV6-5 to TRBJ2-7; 8 nucleotides line up with TRBD2. The germline CDR1 and CDR2 sequences are MNHEY and SVGAGI. J was trimmed by 6 bases and V by 6 bases; bases with no gene match: 7. The CDR3 consists of 13 residues. For the CDR3, the DNA is TGTGCCAGCAGGTCGGGAGGGAAGCTCGAGCAGTACTTC. This encodes CASRSGGKLEQYF.

This chain links TRBV6-1 with TRBJ2-7; D may correspond to TRBD1 or TRBD2 (5 bases each). V dropped 4 bases and J dropped 3 bases, with 7 bases sitting between them. This CDR3 has 12 residues. In germline, CDR1 is MNHNS, CDR2 SASEGT. Written as DNA, the CDR3 is TGTGCCAGCAGTGGGGACGGCTACGAGCAGTACTTC. The encoded protein is CASSGDGYEQYF.

The chain employs TRBV4-1 and TRBJ1-5, with D tentatively TRBD1 (5 bases). This CDR3 region has 17 residues. Trimming took 4 bases from V and 2 from J, leaving 18 bases between them. The germline V gene encodes CDR1 MGHRA and CDR2 YSYEKL. DNA for the CDR3: TGCGCCAGCAGCCGCATGGGGGGGGAAGGGCGCAATCAGCCCCAGCATTTT. Encoded protein: CASSRMGGEGRNQPQHF.

This sequence joins TRBV4-1 and TRBJ1-2; 11 bases match TRBD1. V dropped 0 bases and J dropped 1; count of bases not matched to a gene: 13. Germline V gene sequence: CDR1 MGHRA, CDR2 YSYEKL. This CDR3 comprises 20 residues. The CDR3 reads CASSQDPPKGQGGLNYGYTF. The CDR3 DNA sequence: TGCGCCAGCAGCCAAGATCCCCCGAAGGGACAGGGGGGACTTAACTATGGCTACACCTTC.

The chain has TRBV6-6 and TRBJ2-3; D is perhaps TRBD2 (6 bases). Germline CDR1 MNHNY, CDR2 SVGAGI (reference sequence). The CDR3 is 15 amino acids. V lost 10 bases to trimming and J lost 6 bases, with 23 bases between them. The CDR3 spells CATRGSGRGEDTQYF. CDR3 coding DNA: TGTGCCACCCGTGGGAGCGGGCGGGGCGAGGATACGCAGTATTTT.

The gene calls are TRBV7-9 and TRBJ2-6; no reliable D call. CDR3 length: 18 amino acids. Between the trimmed V and J ends, which lost 2 bases and 4 bases, there was a span of 18 bases. Per the germline V gene, CDR1 is SEHNR and CDR2 is FQNEAQ (reference sequence). The CDR3 nucleotides are TGTGCCAGCAGCTTACGCAGGATCCCCATGAAAGGGGCCAACGTCCTGACTTTC. It encodes CASSLRRIPMKGANVLTF.

The V call is TRBV1, the J call TRBJ2-1; the D segment call TRBD2 is taken from the table without a DNA check. TRBV1 is labeled a pseudogene. CDR3 length equals 17 residues. The CDR3 region has the DNA TGCACCAGCAGCCAAGAACTAGCGGGGGCCCCCTACAATGAGCAGTTCTTC. This codes for CTSSQELAGAPYNEQFF.

V usage is TRBV5-6 and J usage is TRBJ1-2; TRBD1 might be the D (6 bases). V dropped 2 bases and J dropped 7 bases, with 21 bases sitting between them. The CDR3 covers 16 residues. Per the germline V gene, CDR1 is SGHDT and CDR2 is YYEEEE. The CDR3 is CASSFWRTARWGGYTF. The CDR3 nucleotides read TGTGCCAGCAGCTTTTGGAGGACAGCGCGCTGGGGTGGCTACACCTTC.

The V gene is TRBV30, the J gene TRBJ2-7, with D possibly matching TRBD1 (7 bases). V shed 0 bases and J shed 5 bases, with 20 bases lying between them. Germline V gene data show CDR1 as GTSNPN and CDR2 as SVGIG (reference sequence). The CDR3 totals 16 residues. The CDR3 sequence: CAWSVPMAGGFHEQYF. In DNA, the CDR3 is TGTGCCTGGAGTGTACCGATGGCAGGGGGGTTCCACGAGCAGTACTTC.

The rearrangement joins TRBV15 to TRBJ2-6; unclear D gene. The V end was cut by 0 bases, the J end by 0 bases, with 6 bases between. Germline CDR1 and CDR2: LNHNV and YYDKDF (reference sequence). The CDR3 has 16 amino acids. CDR3 residues: CATSREGSSGANVLTF. The DNA for the CDR3 is TGTGCCACCAGCAGAGAGGGCAGCTCTGGGGCCAACGTCCTGACTTTC. The variable domain in full, completed from reference TRBV15 and TRBJ2-6, reads DAMVIQNPRYQVTQFGKPVTLSCSQTLNHNVMYWYQQKSSQAPKLLFHYYDKDFNNEADTPDNFQSRRPNTSFCFLDIRSPGLGDTAMYLCATSREGSSGANVLTFGAGSRLTVL.

This clone came up once. The chain combines TRBV6-6 with TRBJ2-1, with D tentatively TRBD1 or TRBD2 (5 bases each). Germline V lookup: CDR1 MNHNY, CDR2 SVGAGI (reference sequence). CDR3 length equals 16 residues. Trimming removed 1 base from V and 0 bases from J, with 10 bases in between. The CDR3 DNA is TGTGCCAGCAGTTACTGGGGGTTTAGCTCCTACAATGAGCAGTTCTTC. It yields the protein CASSYWGFSSYNEQFF.

V and J are TRBV11-2 and TRBJ1-1; possibly TRBD1 for D (5 bases). Trimming removed 0 bases at V and 6 bases at J, with 17 bases between. Per germline, CDR1 SGHAT and CDR2 FQNNGV. This CDR3 spans 16 amino acids. The CDR3: CASSLDLKGIFAEAFF. The CDR3 coding sequence is TGTGCCAGCAGCTTAGATCTCAAGGGGATATTCGCTGAAGCTTTCTTT.

The V and J genes are TRBV19 and TRBJ2-5; D might be TRBD1 or TRBD2, each matching 5 bases. Germline V CDR1 and CDR2: LNHDA, SQIVND (reference sequence). The length of the CDR3 is 17 residues. Trimming left V 6 bases short and J 3 bases short, with 23 bases between. The CDR3 DNA sequence: TGTGCCAGTAGGCCGTGGGGGTTGCTTCCCCATAAAGAGACCCAGTACTTC. Translation: CASRPWGLLPHKETQYF.

The chain uses TRBV6-6 and TRBJ1-2, with D possibly matching TRBD1 (5 bases). This CDR3 has 14 residues. Looked up from germline, CDR1 is MNHNY and CDR2 is SVGAGI (reference sequence). Trimming cost V 5 bases and J 5 bases, with 15 bases left between them. The CDR3, as DNA: TGTGCCAGCAGTCCCCCAGCAGGGAGGTATGGCTACACCTTC. Translated: CASSPPAGRYGYTF.

The chain is built from TRBV9 and TRBJ2-1; the D is unclear. CDR3 length: 16 amino acids. Germline V gene lookup returns CDR1 SGDLS and CDR2 YYNGEE. Trimming cost V 4 bases and J 0 bases, with 14 bases left between them. CDR3 DNA: TGTGCCAGCAGCCTCGGACCCCACGGCTCCTACAATGAGCAGTTCTTC. Translation: CASSLGPHGSYNEQFF.

The chain carries TRBV11-3 and TRBJ2-5; D unresolved. The J call may be faulty, since TRBJ2-7 better matches the DNA end. Germline V gene lookup returns CDR1 SGHNT and CDR2 YENEEA. The CDR3 loop spans 15 amino acids. The CDR3 nucleotides read TGTGCCAGCAGCTTCTCTAGTACCAGCTCCTACGAGCAGTACTTC. The encoded protein is CASSFSSTSSYEQYF.

The chain carries TRBV6-1 and TRBJ2-1, with D perhaps matching TRBD2 (6 bases). Germline V lookup: CDR1 MNHNS, CDR2 SASEGT. With 4 bases removed from V and 4 bases from J, the gap between germline ends came to 23 bases. This CDR3 has 18 residues. CDR3 amino acids: CASSVLSGSSSLYNEQFF. CDR3 sequence (DNA): TGTGCCAGCAGTGTTCTTAGCGGCTCAAGCAGTTTATACAATGAGCAGTTCTTC.

With respect to this clone: The identical CDR3 is also encoded by other nucleotide sequences in the sample. The chain recombines TRBV5-1 with TRBJ2-1; 9 nucleotides match TRBD2. J gave up 0 bases and V 3 bases, and 7 bases lay outside the gene matches. Germline CDR1 reads SGHRS; CDR2 reads YFSETQ. The CDR3 covers 17 residues. The CDR3: CASSSLAGGSSYNEQFF. CDR3 sequence (DNA): TGCGCCAGCAGCTCCCTGGCGGGGGGGAGCTCCTACAATGAGCAGTTCTTC.

J is TRBJ1-2 and V is TRBV10-3, with D unresolved. CDR3 length: 19 amino acids. CDR1 is ENHRY, CDR2 SYGVKD, per germline. Deletions cut 3 bases from V and 4 bases from J, with 27 bases between. The CDR3 nucleotides read TGTGCCATCAGTGACGCTGGCGTCAGAATCTTTTCGTGGGTCTATGGCTACACCTTC. This encodes CAISDAGVRIFSWVYGYTF.

The V call is TRBV19, the J call TRBJ1-2, with 8 bases matching TRBD1. The CDR3 has 13 amino acids. Trimming cost V 2 bases and J 13 bases; bases outside gene matches: 9. The germline gives CDR1 LNHDA, CDR2 SQIVND (reference sequence). CDR3 in DNA: TGTGCCAGTAGTATAAGCCAGGGGGCAATCTCCACCTTC. It yields the protein CASSISQGAISTF.

The chain uses TRBV15 and TRBJ2-5; D not certain. The CDR3 spans 14 residues. V lost 2 bases and J lost 4, with 11 bases in between. Germline V CDR1 and CDR2: LNHNV, YYDKDF (reference sequence). The CDR3 protein is CATSRITDRETQYF. CDR3 sequence (DNA): TGTGCCACCAGCAGAATCACAGACCGAGAGACCCAGTACTTC.